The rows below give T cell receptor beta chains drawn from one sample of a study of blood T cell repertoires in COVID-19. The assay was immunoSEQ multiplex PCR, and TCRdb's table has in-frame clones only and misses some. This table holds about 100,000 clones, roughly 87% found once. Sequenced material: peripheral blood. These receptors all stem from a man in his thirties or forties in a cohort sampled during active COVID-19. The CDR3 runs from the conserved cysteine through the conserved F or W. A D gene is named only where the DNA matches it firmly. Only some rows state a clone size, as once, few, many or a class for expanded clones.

TGTGCCAGCAGCCAAACCCCGGGAGGCACTGAAGCTTTCTTT CASSQTPGGTEAFF medium-sized TRBV3-1/TRBV3-2 . TRBJ1-1
TGCGCCAGCAGCCAAGATCAAGGGTCGAGAGGGGAGCAGTACTTC CASSQDQGSRGEQYF . TRBV4-1 . TRBJ2-7
TGTGCCAGCAGCTTGGGACAGACAAGCACAGATACGCAGTATTTT CASSLGQTSTDTQYF . TRBV11-3 TRBD1 TRBJ2-3
TGTGCCAGCTCACCACCGAATAGCGGGGGCCATGAGCAGTTCTTC CASSPPNSGGHEQFF . TRBV18 TRBD2 TRBJ2-1
TGCGCCAGCAGCCAAGATCCCGGTTCACCCCTCCACTTT CASSQDPGSPLHF . TRBV4-3 . TRBJ1-6
TGTGCCAGCAGCATGGGACAGCTCACCGGGGAGCTGTTTTTT CASSMGQLTGELFF . TRBV5-5 TRBD1 TRBJ2-2
TGCGCCAGCAGCTTGGGAGCTTGGGAGCTGTTTTTT CASSLGAWELFF few TRBV5-1 . TRBJ2-2
TGTGCCAGCAGCGTAGCTAGTCACTCCTACAATGAGCAGTTCTTC CASSVASHSYNEQFF once TRBV9 . TRBJ2-1
TGTGCCAGCAGCCAAGGACCGGGAGGGGGTTATGGCTACACCTTC CASSQGPGGGYGYTF . TRBV3-1/TRBV3-2 . TRBJ1-2
TGTGCCAGCAGCTTACGACAGGGCAGGTATAATTCACCCCTCCACTTT CASSLRQGRYNSPLHF once TRBV7-2 TRBD1 TRBJ1-6
TGTGCCAGCAGCTCCGGGACAGCTTCCTACGAGCAGTACTTC CASSSGTASYEQYF . TRBV7-6 TRBD1 TRBJ2-7
TGTGCCAGCACCGGGGACAGGCTGAACACTGAAGCTTTCTTT CASTGDRLNTEAFF . TRBV2 TRBD1 TRBJ1-1
TGTGCCAGCAGCTTAGGATCCAGCGGGGGCACCTACGAGCAGTACTTC CASSLGSSGGTYEQYF . TRBV7-2 TRBD2 TRBJ2-7
TGCGCCAGCAGCTTACTCGCAGGGGAGACCCAGTACTTC CASSLLAGETQYF . TRBV5-1 . TRBJ2-5
TGTGCCAGCAGTTACTCGAGCACAGGCGAAGCCTATGGCTACACCTTC CASSYSSTGEAYGYTF . TRBV6-5 . TRBJ1-2
TGTGCCAGCAGCTTAGGGTCGGGGTCGGAGGGAATTGGGACGTACGAGCAGTACTTC CASSLGSGSEGIGTYEQYF . TRBV7-8 . TRBJ2-7
TGTGCCAGCAGAAGACAGGAGAACACTGAAGCTTTCTTT CASRRQENTEAFF . TRBV6-5 . TRBJ1-1